A single sample is the source of the 17 T cell receptor beta chains below, sequenced in a study of beta chain features in type 1 diabetes. Whole-study findings and limits: Shorter TCRB CDR3s, moderately but significantly so, marked every one of the four CD4+ subsets in Type 1 diabetes patients.

As every portion of the isolated RNA was reverse transcribed, the sequencing read expressed TCRB transcripts. The method was immunoSEQ multiplex PCR; TCRdb's version includes in-frame clones alone and lacks a portion of them. The sample includes 300,000 to 400,000 clones, 8% to 10% of them seen just once. The antigens of these receptors remain unknown. Sequenced sample: central memory CD4+ T cells from blood. The receptors come from a man under 40 with type 1 diabetes.

A note on this clone: Sequence at one end of the junction differs from germline and may be a read error. The J gene is TRBJ2-7, the V gene TRBV5-6; D may match TRBD1 or TRBD2 (5 bases each). Germline V gene lookup returns CDR1 SGHDT and CDR2 YYEEEE. This CDR3 is 11 amino acids long. CDR3 region: CASSLGGEVDF. CDR3 in DNA: TGTGCCAGCAGCTTGGGAGGGGAAGTGGACTTC.

This clone occurred a few times. The chain links TRBV7-2 to TRBJ2-5; D perhaps matches TRBD2 (6 bases). Trimming shortened V by 2 bases and J by 5 bases, and 18 bases separated the two germline ends. Germline V gene sequence: CDR1 SGHTA, CDR2 FQGNSA. The CDR3 length is 16 residues. In nucleotides, the CDR3 is TGTGCCAGCAGCTTATACGGGAGCAGGGTGGAGGAGACCCAGTACTTC. It yields the protein CASSLYGSRVEETQYF.

This clone showed up just a few times. V usage is TRBV10-3 and J usage is TRBJ2-5; D not certain. The CDR3 is 11 residues long. The germline V gene has CDR1 ENHRY and CDR2 SYGVKD. Trimming stripped 10 bases from V and 1 base from J, with 7 bases between. The CDR3 region has the DNA TGTGCCAGTAAGACCCAAGAGACCCAGTACTTC. Its protein is CASKTQETQYF.

Many counts were recorded for this clone. The chain joins TRBV6-1 to TRBJ2-3, with TRBD2 as a possible D gene (6 bases). V shed 3 bases and J shed 3 bases, with 13 bases lying between them. The CDR3 contains 15 residues. The germline CDR1 and CDR2 sequences are MNHNS and SASEGT. CDR3 region: CASSDPGTVTDTQYF. CDR3 nucleotide sequence: TGTGCCAGCAGTGACCCCGGGACTGTTACAGATACGCAGTATTTT.

This rearrangement joins TRBV11-2 to TRBJ2-7; 8 bases line up with TRBD1. This CDR3 comprises 15 residues. CDR1 and CDR2 (germline): SGHAT, FQNNGV. V lost 4 bases, J lost 2 bases, and 7 bases stayed unmatched. The CDR3 DNA reads TGTGCCAGCAGCTACGACAGGGGACCTACCTACGAGCAGTACTTC. Its protein product is CASSYDRGPTYEQYF. The full variable domain, completed using reference TRBV11-2 and TRBJ2-7, is EAGVAQSPRYKIIEKRQSVAFWCNPISGHATLYWYQQILGQGPKLLIQFQNNGVVDDSQLPKDRFSAERLKGVDSTLKIQPAKLEDSAVYLCASSYDRGPTYEQYFGPGTRLTVT.

The V gene is TRBV10-3, the J gene TRBJ2-2; D is tentatively TRBD1 or TRBD2 (5 bases each). Per germline, CDR1 ENHRY and CDR2 SYGVKD. Between the trimmed V and J ends, which lost 10 bases and 0 bases, there was a span of 15 bases. The CDR3 covers 15 residues. CDR3 region: CASSRDATNTGELFF. In DNA form, the CDR3 reads TGTGCCAGCAGCCGGGACGCTACGAACACCGGGGAGCTGTTTTTT.

Worth noting for this clone: The junction and the germline gene differ at one end; a read error may be behind it. The CDR3 is CATSDLASPMDCYEQYF. CDR3 bases: TGTGCCACCAGTGATTTGGCCAGCCCTATGGATTGCTACGAGCAGTACTTC. This chain links TRBV25-1 with TRBJ2-7, with D unresolved. Germline V gene sequence: CDR1 MGHDK, CDR2 SYGVNS. This CDR3 has 17 residues.

The chain employs TRBV11-3 and TRBJ2-2; D is ambiguous. Germline CDR1 SGHNT, CDR2 YENEEA. There are 14 residues in the CDR3. The V end was cut by 1 base, the J end by 3 bases, with 6 bases between. DNA for the CDR3: TGTGCCAGCAGCTTAGGTACCCACACCGGGGAGCTGTTTTTT. Translation gives CASSLGTHTGELFF.

This clone has a handful of counts. The germline gene is not matched at one end of the junction; a read error may be the cause. The chain is built from TRBV6-5 and TRBJ1-5; D may be TRBD1 (5 bases). The germline V gene has CDR1 MNHEY and CDR2 SVGAGI. The CDR3 has 13 residues. In DNA, the CDR3 is TGTGCCATCAGTGAGGACACTGATCAGCCCCAGCATTTT. It encodes CAISEDTDQPQHF.

This chain uses TRBV6-6 with TRBJ2-5; 7 bases match TRBD1. This CDR3 is built from 14 residues. Germline CDR1 is MNHNY and CDR2 is SVGAGI (reference sequence). V shed 0 bases, J shed 5 bases, and the junction held 3 bases outside the gene matches. The CDR3 DNA is TGTGCCAGCAGTTACTCGGCCAGGGGGGAGACCCAGTACTTC. Its translation is CASSYSARGETQYF.

Note on this clone: A much larger clone differs by one base, so this may be a read error. The J gene is TRBJ1-5, the V gene TRBV6-1, with D perhaps TRBD1 (5 bases). This CDR3 contains 12 residues. The germline CDR1 and CDR2 sequences are MNHNS and SASEGT. V lost 4 bases and J lost 5, with 6 bases in between. The CDR3 spells CASSGRDQPQHF. The CDR3 coding sequence is TGTGCCAGCAGTGGCAGGGATCAGCCCCAGCATTTT.

There are a few counts of this clone. CDR3 region: CATSTDGGADEETQYF. CDR3 DNA sequence: TGTGCCACCTCAACCGACGGGGGGGCGGACGAAGAGACCCAGTACTTC. The V call is TRBV15, the J call TRBJ2-5, with 8 bases identical to TRBD2. The CDR3 is 16 amino acids. Unmatched junction bases numbered 14, after V lost 8 bases and J lost 3 bases. Germline V gene sequence: CDR1 LNHNV, CDR2 YYDKDF (reference sequence).

This chain links TRBV29-1 with TRBJ2-3; 7 bases match TRBD1. The ends lost 7 bases at V and 2 bases at J; junction bases unmatched: 6. Germline V lookup: CDR1 SQVTM, CDR2 ANQGSEA. The CDR3 covers 13 residues. For the CDR3, the DNA is TGCAGCGCCCCGGACAGGATCACAGATACGCAGTATTTT. Its translation: CSAPDRITDTQYF.

In the case of this clone: Other DNA sequences in the sample encode the same CDR3. This CDR3 reads CASSLAGGEETQYF. DNA of the CDR3: TGCGCCAGCAGCTTAGCGGGAGGAGAAGAGACCCAGTACTTC. The rearrangement links TRBV5-1 to TRBJ2-5; 9 bases are a match to TRBD2. The CDR3 covers 14 residues. The V and J ends lost 2 bases and 3 bases, in that order; junction bases with no gene match: 2. The germline V gene encodes CDR1 SGHRS and CDR2 YFSETQ.

There are many counts of this clone. This chain uses TRBV29-1 with TRBJ1-1, with D possibly being TRBD1 (6 bases). V was shortened by 4 bases and J by 6 bases, with 15 bases between the two germline ends. The CDR3 spans 13 residues. Germline CDR1 reads SQVTM; CDR2 reads ANQGSEA. The CDR3: CSVVRTGWPEAFF. CDR3 DNA sequence: TGCAGCGTTGTTCGAACAGGGTGGCCTGAAGCTTTCTTT.

The CDR3 sequence is CASSPVGGMDTQYF. The CDR3 DNA is TGTGCCAGCAGCCCGGTTGGGGGTATGGATACGCAGTATTTT. This chain uses TRBV7-2 with TRBJ2-3; D is possibly TRBD1 or TRBD2 (5 bases each). The CDR3 loop spans 14 amino acids. The V and J ends lost 5 bases and 6 bases respectively, with 15 bases between them. The germline gives CDR1 SGHTA, CDR2 FQGNSA.

V gene TRBV2 combines with J gene TRBJ2-2; no firm D call. Germline-derived CDR1 and CDR2 are SNHLY and FYNNEI. This CDR3 spans 13 amino acids. V was shortened by 6 bases and J by 8 bases, with 13 bases between the two germline ends. The CDR3 nucleotides are TGTGCCAGCAGAGGCCCTATAGGGGGGGAGCTGTTTTTT. This gives the protein CASRGPIGGELFF.